This entry concerns a single TCR beta chain. These data are taken from a study of identical twins. Per germline, CDR1 SGHTA and CDR2 FQGTGA. Trimming removed 4 bases from V and 5 bases from J; junction bases left unmatched: 6. This CDR3 has 15 amino acids. TCRdb analysed the 5' RACE reads with MiXCR anew, one entry per CDR3 protein. Of about 280,000 distinct CDR3 sequences listed, about 8.9% were seen once; the top ten hold over 2%. Healthy Caucasians alone served as donors. The same data also contributed to another study, on yellow fever vaccine responses in identical twins.

The V call is TRBV7-3, the J call TRBJ2-5; 11 bases map to TRBD2. The receptor's source is a woman aged 18 to 35 in good health. Sequencing used memory (CD45RO+) T cells sorted from blood. The CDR3 sequence: CASSYSGRAYETQYF. The CDR3 DNA is TGTGCCAGCAGCTATAGCGGGAGGGCCTATGAGACCCAGTACTTC.